This is a list of T cell receptor beta chains from one sample in a study of blood T cell repertoires in COVID-19. This table comes from immunoSEQ multiplex PCR, and its TCRdb copy is limited to in-frame clones, with some not included. The sample shows more than 85,000 clones, roughly 85% of them seen only once. The sample comprised peripheral blood. The origin of the receptors is a woman older than 75 with active or convalescent COVID-19. Both conserved end residues are part of each CDR3. The order of the fields is J gene, clone size, D gene, V gene, CDR3 DNA, CDR3 protein. A D gene is named only where the DNA matches it firmly. Rows give clone size only sometimes, using once, few, many, or a class for an expanded clone.

J: TRBJ2-3
size: -
D: TRBD2
V: TRBV7-3
DNA: TGTGCCAGCGGGGAGGGAGGACCCACAGATACGCAGTATTTT
CDR3: CASGEGGPTDTQYF

J: TRBJ1-1
size: few
D: TRBD1
V: TRBV4-1
DNA: TGCGCCAGCAGCCAAGAGTCGGCAGGGGGTTTTGTCGACACTGAAGCTTTCTTT
CDR3: CASSQESAGGFVDTEAFF

J: TRBJ2-1
size: -
D: TRBD2
V: TRBV5-1
DNA: TGCGCCAGCAGCCCAGGGACTAGCGGGAGTGGGGACTACAATGAGCAGTTCTTC
CDR3: CASSPGTSGSGDYNEQFF

J: TRBJ2-1
size: once
D: TRBD2
V: TRBV5-6
DNA: TGTGCCAGCAGCCCTCTGCGGGAGGGCCTGTACAATGAGCAGTTCTTC
CDR3: CASSPLREGLYNEQFF

J: TRBJ2-7
size: -
D: TRBD1
V: TRBV4-2
DNA: TGTGCCAGCAGCCAAGCGTTGACAGGGATGGGGATTTACGAGCAGTACTTC
CDR3: CASSQALTGMGIYEQYF

J: TRBJ1-2
size: few
D: -
V: TRBV9
DNA: TGTGCCAGCAGCGTAGACAGAAACTATGGCTACACCTTC
CDR3: CASSVDRNYGYTF

J: TRBJ2-7
size: once
D: TRBD2
V: TRBV5-4
DNA: TGTGCCAGCAGCTTGAGGCCGACTAGCGGGAGCGTCTACGAGCAGTACTTC
CDR3: CASSLRPTSGSVYEQYF

J: TRBJ1-1
size: once
D: -
V: TRBV7-2
DNA: TGTGCCAGCAGCCCAGACAGACAGAAAGAAGCTTTCTTT
CDR3: CASSPDRQKEAFF

J: TRBJ2-1
size: -
D: TRBD2
V: TRBV5-1
DNA: TGCGCCAGCAGCCCAACCGCGGGAGGTATCAATGAGCAGTTCTTC
CDR3: CASSPTAGGINEQFF

J: TRBJ1-3
size: few
D: TRBD1
V: TRBV29-1
DNA: TGCAGCGCCTCCGACGGGACAGTAGACACCATATATTTT
CDR3: CSASDGTVDTIYF

J: TRBJ1-4
size: once
D: -
V: TRBV5-6
DNA: TGTGCCAGCAGCTTATCCGGGGGAGATGAAAAACTGTTTTTT
CDR3: CASSLSGGDEKLFF

J: TRBJ1-2
size: few
D: TRBD1
V: TRBV3-1/TRBV3-2
DNA: TGTGCCAGCAGCCAAGGGCAGGGGGCTAGCTACACCTTC
CDR3: CASSQGQGASYTF

J: TRBJ2-1
size: -
D: TRBD2
V: TRBV5-1
DNA: TGCGCCAGCAGCTTACTAGCGGGAGCTTACAATGAGCAGTTCTTC
CDR3: CASSLLAGAYNEQFF

J: TRBJ2-6
size: -
D: TRBD2
V: TRBV18
DNA: TGTGCCAGCTCACCAGCTAGCGGGGATCTGTCTGGGGCCAACGTCCTGACTTTC
CDR3: CASSPASGDLSGANVLTF

J: TRBJ2-6
size: -
D: TRBD1
V: TRBV19
DNA: TGTGCCAGTAGTATAACAGGGGCTGGGGCCAACGTCCTGACTTTC
CDR3: CASSITGAGANVLTF

J: TRBJ2-1
size: -
D: TRBD1
V: TRBV13
DNA: TGTGCCAGCAGCTTGCTGACAGGGATAACCAATGAGCAGTTCTTC
CDR3: CASSLLTGITNEQFF

J: TRBJ2-3
size: -
D: TRBD2
V: TRBV7-3
DNA: TGTGCCAGCAGCTTAACTTTTCGACTAGCGGGGGCGGAAGTGGAGGATACGCAGTATTTT
CDR3: CASSLTFRLAGAEVEDTQYF

J: TRBJ2-1
size: -
D: TRBD2
V: TRBV10-2
DNA: TGCGCCAGCAGTGAGACTAGCGGGATACAAGGTGAGCAGTTCTTC
CDR3: CASSETSGIQGEQFF

J: TRBJ2-1
size: -
D: -
V: TRBV7-2
DNA: TGTGCCAGCAGGGGTAGGGAGTCCTACAATGAGCAGTTCTTC
CDR3: CASRGRESYNEQFF

J: TRBJ2-5
size: once
D: TRBD1
V: TRBV27
DNA: TGTGCCAGCAGTCTCACAGGGGATCGGGAGACCCAGTACTTC
CDR3: CASSLTGDRETQYF

J: TRBJ2-2
size: once
D: TRBD2
V: TRBV18
DNA: TGTGCCAGCTCACCAAGACTAGCGGGAGTAAGCACCGGGGAGCTGTTTTTT
CDR3: CASSPRLAGVSTGELFF

J: TRBJ2-3
size: -
D: -
V: TRBV24-1
DNA: TGTGCCACCAGTGATTTAAGCATTGATACGCAGTATTTT
CDR3: CATSDLSIDTQYF

J: TRBJ2-1
size: -
D: -
V: TRBV19
DNA: TGTGCCAGTAATCAGCGGGACAAGGGAATTTTTAACAATGAGCAGTTCTTC
CDR3: CASNQRDKGIFNNEQFF

J: TRBJ2-1
size: -
D: TRBD1
V: TRBV2
DNA: TGTGCCAGCGTACAGGGGGTTGATCATGAGCAGTTCTTC
CDR3: CASVQGVDHEQFF

J: TRBJ2-5
size: -
D: TRBD2
V: TRBV18
DNA: TGTGCCAGCTCACCACCGGGACTAGCTGGCGAGACCCAGTACTTC
CDR3: CASSPPGLAGETQYF

J: TRBJ2-3
size: -
D: -
V: TRBV10-3
DNA: TGTGCCATCAGTAACCCCATGTGGCCTAGCGCCCCGCAGGCCACAGATACGCAGTATTTT
CDR3: CAISNPMWPSAPQATDTQYF

J: TRBJ2-3
size: -
D: TRBD2
V: TRBV29-1
DNA: TGCAGCGGCGGACTAGCGGGCACAGATACGCAGTATTTT
CDR3: CSGGLAGTDTQYF

J: TRBJ2-6
size: -
D: TRBD1
V: TRBV27
DNA: TGTGCCAGCAGTTTTTTGGGACAGGGTAAGCTTGGGGCCAACGTCCTGACTTTC
CDR3: CASSFLGQGKLGANVLTF

J: TRBJ2-7
size: -
D: TRBD1
V: TRBV5-1
DNA: TGCGCCAGCAGCCAGGGGACAGGCGGAAGCGAGCAGTACTTC
CDR3: CASSQGTGGSEQYF

J: TRBJ2-7
size: -
D: TRBD1
V: TRBV19
DNA: TGTGCCAGTAGGGACAGGGTGACCTACGAGCAGTACTTC
CDR3: CASRDRVTYEQYF

J: TRBJ2-1
size: -
D: TRBD2
V: TRBV5-1
DNA: TGCGCCAGCAGCTCTGGACTAGTATCCTACAATGAGCAGTTCTTC
CDR3: CASSSGLVSYNEQFF

J: TRBJ1-2
size: -
D: TRBD1
V: TRBV7-2
DNA: TGTGCCAGCAGCTTAGCCAGGGGGCTAAGCTATGGCTACACCTTC
CDR3: CASSLARGLSYGYTF

J: TRBJ1-2
size: once
D: TRBD1
V: TRBV2
DNA: TGTGCCAGCAACCGACAGGGGGTGGACTATGGCTACACCTTC
CDR3: CASNRQGVDYGYTF

J: TRBJ2-1
size: -
D: TRBD2
V: TRBV7-3
DNA: TGTGCCAGCAGCTTAACCCGGACTAGCTCCACGAGCTCCTACAATGAGCAGTTCTTC
CDR3: CASSLTRTSSTSSYNEQFF

J: TRBJ2-7
size: -
D: -
V: TRBV15
DNA: TGTGCCACCAGCAGCTCGCCCCAACATTACGAGCAGTACTTC
CDR3: CATSSSPQHYEQYF

J: TRBJ2-5
size: -
D: -
V: TRBV5-4
DNA: TGTGCCAGCAGCTTTGGGTGGCGGGCAGAGACCCAGTACTTC
CDR3: CASSFGWRAETQYF